Following are 15 T cell receptor beta chains from one sample sequenced in a study of OX40 agonist ivuxolimab in advanced cancers. Data came from immunoSEQ multiplex PCR; TCRdb stores just in-frame clones and leaves some out. The sample shows about 14,000 clones, around three quarters of them seen only once. The material was CD4+ or CD8+ T cells sorted from blood, obtained in a trial of the OX40 agonist ivuxolimab. Receptors were obtained from an adult with an advanced solid tumor such as melanoma, head and neck, liver or kidney cancer.

The gene calls are TRBV6-1 and TRBJ2-2; 8 bases are shared with TRBD2. This CDR3 spans 14 amino acids. Germline V lookup: CDR1 MNHNS, CDR2 SASEGT. The ends lost 6 bases at V and 4 bases at J; junction bases unmatched: 4. Here the CDR3 DNA reads TGTGCCAGCAGGGGACTAGTAGGCACCGGGGAGCTGTTTTTT. This codes for CASRGLVGTGELFF.

This rearrangement joins TRBV7-6 to TRBJ2-2, with TRBD2 matching 11 bases. This CDR3 region has 18 residues. Germline CDR1 and CDR2: SGHVS and FNYEAQ. Unmatched junction bases numbered 13, after V lost 9 bases and J lost 1 base. The CDR3 DNA sequence: TGTGCCAGTGCGGCACTAGCGGGAGCTTCGGTGAACACCGGGGAGCTGTTTTTT. Protein product: CASAALAGASVNTGELFF.

V usage is TRBV4-1 and J usage is TRBJ2-1; 8 nucleotides match TRBD2. With 0 bases clipped from V and 7 bases from J, the junction kept 5 bases outside the gene matches. Per germline, CDR1 MGHRA and CDR2 YSYEKL. The CDR3 has 15 amino acids. DNA of the CDR3: TGCGCCAGCAGCCAAGATTTAGCGGGAAAGAATGAGCAGTTCTTC. It specifies CASSQDLAGKNEQFF.

This chain joins TRBV27 and TRBJ1-1; D is ambiguous. The V end lost 3 bases, the J end lost 1 base, and 3 bases lay between the germline ends. CDR3 length: 12 residues. Germline V gene data show CDR1 as MNHEY and CDR2 as SMNVEV (reference sequence). CDR3 bases: TGTGCCAGCAGTTTTGGGAACACTGAAGCTTTCTTT. Amino acids: CASSFGNTEAFF.

V gene TRBV4-1 combines with J gene TRBJ2-7; 8 bases agree with TRBD2. Germline CDR1 is MGHRA and CDR2 is YSYEKL. The V segment lost 4 bases and the J segment 4 bases; nucleotides outside the gene matches: 12. This CDR3 is built from 16 residues. Written as DNA, the CDR3 is TGCGCCAGCAGCCCGCCGGGGGGGGCGGGAGTTTACGAGCAGTACTTC. Amino acids: CASSPPGGAGVYEQYF.

V is TRBV4-1 and J is TRBJ1-1; D gene unclear. Germline V lookup: CDR1 MGHRA, CDR2 YSYEKL. V gave up 3 bases and J gave up 1 base, with 9 bases separating them. This CDR3 comprises 14 residues. The CDR3 here is CASSQYSGNTEAFF. The CDR3 nucleotides read TGCGCCAGCAGCCAGTACTCAGGGAACACTGAAGCTTTCTTT.

The chain carries TRBV19 and TRBJ2-7, with 10 bases matching TRBD1. The V and J ends lost 5 bases and 3 bases, in that order; junction bases with no gene match: 7. This CDR3 contains 15 residues. Germline-derived CDR1 and CDR2 are LNHDA and SQIVND (reference sequence). CDR3 DNA sequence: TGTGCCAGTAGTCCGGGGACAGGGGCGCACTACGAGCAGTACTTC. Translation: CASSPGTGAHYEQYF.

In this sample, this clone turned up a few times. The chain couples TRBV27 to TRBJ2-7; D is undetermined. This CDR3 is built from 13 residues. Trimming removed 2 bases at V and 3 bases at J, with 8 bases between. Germline CDR1 reads MNHEY; CDR2 reads SMNVEV (reference sequence). CDR3 sequence reads: CASSLGQIYEQYF. In nucleotides, the CDR3 is TGTGCCAGCAGTTTAGGGCAGATCTACGAGCAGTACTTC.

The chain couples TRBV5-1 to TRBJ2-1, with D possibly TRBD2 on 5 matching bases. Germline V gives CDR1 SGHRS, CDR2 YFSETQ. The CDR3 totals 17 residues. V lost 0 bases and J 0 bases, leaving 13 bases between the germline ends. CDR3 sequence (DNA): TGCGCCAGCAGCTTGGGCAGGACTGATAGCTCCTACAATGAGCAGTTCTTC. This encodes CASSLGRTDSSYNEQFF.

This chain links TRBV4-1 with TRBJ2-1; 11 bases line up with TRBD2. This CDR3 is 17 amino acids long. The V segment lost 0 bases and the J segment 2 bases; nucleotides outside the gene matches: 3. From germline, CDR1 is MGHRA and CDR2 YSYEKL. CDR3 coding DNA: TGCGCCAGCAGCCAAGACTCGACTAGCGGGGCCTACAATGAGCAGTTCTTC. Translation gives CASSQDSTSGAYNEQFF.

The genes are TRBV7-9 and TRBJ1-2; D gene uncertain. This CDR3 spans 12 amino acids. Germline V CDR1 and CDR2: SEHNR, FQNEAQ (reference sequence). The CDR3 loop is CAASGERYGYTF. The CDR3 DNA follows: TGTGCAGCATCTGGGGAACGCTATGGCTACACCTTC.

The J gene is TRBJ2-7, the V gene TRBV27; possibly TRBD2 for D (5 bases). Trimming pared 0 bases from V and 6 bases from J, leaving 15 bases between. The CDR3 covers 15 residues. CDR1 and CDR2 (germline): MNHEY, SMNVEV (reference sequence). The CDR3 DNA is TGTGCCAGCAGTTTATCCTTCGGATCTAGCAGCGAGCAGTACTTC. Protein sequence: CASSLSFGSSSEQYF.

DNA of the CDR3: TGTGCCAGCAGCGTAGTGGGAGGGCCCTGGTCGGATGAGCAGTTCTTC. This sequence encodes CASSVVGGPWSDEQFF. The rearrangement links TRBV9 to TRBJ2-1, with 7 bases matching TRBD2. After removal of 0 bases from V and 8 bases from J, the junction contained 11 bases not matched to a gene. This CDR3 has 16 amino acids. Germline-derived CDR1 and CDR2 are SGDLS and YYNGEE.

The genes are TRBV7-3 and TRBJ2-5, with D possibly TRBD2 on 6 matching bases. There are 14 residues in the CDR3. Deletions cut 3 bases from V and 3 bases from J, with 11 bases between. From germline, CDR1 is SGHTA and CDR2 FQGTGA. The DNA of the CDR3 is TGTGCCAGCAGCTTGGGACTGGCAGAAGAGACCCAGTACTTC. Translated, it gives CASSLGLAEETQYF.

The V gene is TRBV2, the J gene TRBJ2-1; 11 nucleotides align to TRBD2. Germline V CDR1 and CDR2: SNHLY, FYNNEI. The CDR3 covers 15 residues. Trimming removed 8 bases from V and 5 bases from J; junction bases left unmatched: 8. CDR3 bases: TGTGCCAGCGGAAGAGAACTAGCGGGAGACAATGAGCAGTTCTTC. This encodes CASGRELAGDNEQFF.